This is a list of T cell receptor beta chains from one sample in a study of OX40 agonist ivuxolimab in advanced cancers. The repertoire was sequenced with immunoSEQ multiplex PCR; TCRdb's copy has only in-frame clones and lacks some. Of 30,000 to 35,000 clones in the sample, 85% to 95% were seen once. The sequenced sample was CD4+ or CD8+ T cells sorted from blood, obtained in a trial of the OX40 agonist ivuxolimab. The source is an adult with an advanced solid tumor such as melanoma, head and neck, liver or kidney cancer. Both conserved end residues are part of each CDR3. Fields, in order: CDR3 protein, CDR3 DNA, J gene, D gene, V gene, clone size. D genes are given only for firm matches. Size is omitted from some rows. Given values are once, few, many or a class for expanded clones.

cdr3_aa: CASSVSGANVLTF
cdr3_nt: TGTGCCAGCAGCGTTTCCGGGGCCAACGTCCTGACTTTC
j_call: TRBJ2-6
d_call: .
v_call: TRBV9
clone_size: .

cdr3_aa: CASSLGPPAGGETQYF
cdr3_nt: TGTGCCAGCAGCTTAGGCCCGCCGGCGGGGGGTGAGACCCAGTACTTC
j_call: TRBJ2-5
d_call: TRBD2
v_call: TRBV7-8
clone_size: .

cdr3_aa: CASSLEWSEQFF
cdr3_nt: TGTGCCAGCAGCTTAGAGTGGTCTGAGCAGTTCTTC
j_call: TRBJ2-1
d_call: .
v_call: TRBV7-2
clone_size: .

cdr3_aa: CAIVGGEDTEAFF
cdr3_nt: TGTGCTATTGTAGGGGGAGAGGACACTGAAGCTTTCTTT
j_call: TRBJ1-1
d_call: .
v_call: TRBV19
clone_size: .

cdr3_aa: CASSLSITGQETQYF
cdr3_nt: TGTGCCAGCAGTTTATCGATAACAGGTCAAGAGACCCAGTACTTC
j_call: TRBJ2-5
d_call: .
v_call: TRBV27
clone_size: .

cdr3_aa: CASSLSRSGQDTEAFF
cdr3_nt: TGTGCCAGCAGCTTAAGCCGGTCAGGACAGGACACTGAAGCTTTCTTT
j_call: TRBJ1-1
d_call: TRBD1
v_call: TRBV9
clone_size: .

cdr3_aa: CASSFISGSYEQYF
cdr3_nt: TGTGCCAGCAGTTTTATTAGCGGGAGCTACGAGCAGTACTTC
j_call: TRBJ2-7
d_call: TRBD2
v_call: TRBV27
clone_size: .

cdr3_aa: CASSAGGDGYTF
cdr3_nt: TGTGCCAGTAGTGCCGGGGGCGATGGCTACACCTTC
j_call: TRBJ1-2
d_call: .
v_call: TRBV19
clone_size: .

cdr3_aa: CASSEAGASGGADEQFF
cdr3_nt: TGTGCCAGCAGTGAAGCGGGAGCTAGCGGGGGGGCGGATGAGCAGTTCTTC
j_call: TRBJ2-1
d_call: TRBD2
v_call: TRBV2
clone_size: .

cdr3_aa: CASRYRDREDTQYF
cdr3_nt: TGTGCCAGCAGGTACCGGGACAGGGAAGATACGCAGTATTTT
j_call: TRBJ2-3
d_call: TRBD1
v_call: TRBV7-9
clone_size: .

cdr3_aa: CASSPRGSGITYEQYF
cdr3_nt: TGTGCCAGCAGCCCCAGGGGTAGCGGGATAACCTACGAGCAGTACTTC
j_call: TRBJ2-7
d_call: TRBD2
v_call: TRBV9
clone_size: .

cdr3_aa: CASSQETSGITGELFF
cdr3_nt: TGCGCCAGCAGCCAAGAGACTAGCGGGATAACCGGGGAGCTGTTTTTT
j_call: TRBJ2-2
d_call: TRBD2
v_call: TRBV4-3
clone_size: .

cdr3_aa: CASSSSGGGTDTQYF
cdr3_nt: TGTGCCAGCAGCTCCTCCGGGGGCGGCACAGATACGCAGTATTTT
j_call: TRBJ2-3
d_call: .
v_call: TRBV7-9
clone_size: .

cdr3_aa: CASSVVGTPTDTQYF
cdr3_nt: TGTGCCAGCAGCGTAGTGGGGACACCCACAGATACGCAGTATTTT
j_call: TRBJ2-3
d_call: .
v_call: TRBV9
clone_size: once

cdr3_aa: CASNPPPFGYNEQFF
cdr3_nt: TGTGCCAGCAACCCTCCCCCCTTCGGCTACAATGAGCAGTTCTTC
j_call: TRBJ2-1
d_call: .
v_call: TRBV28
clone_size: .

cdr3_aa: CASSGTRGELFF
cdr3_nt: TGTGCCAGCTCGGGCACCCGAGGGGAGCTGTTTTTT
j_call: TRBJ2-2
d_call: .
v_call: TRBV9
clone_size: once

cdr3_aa: CASSYRAGEQYF
cdr3_nt: TGTGCCAGTAGCTACAGGGCGGGCGAGCAGTACTTC
j_call: TRBJ2-7
d_call: .
v_call: TRBV19
clone_size: .

cdr3_aa: CASSWKTGINEQYF
cdr3_nt: TGCGCCAGCAGCTGGAAAACAGGGATCAACGAGCAGTACTTC
j_call: TRBJ2-7
d_call: .
v_call: TRBV5-1
clone_size: .

cdr3_aa: CASSTPSGTLNTGELFF
cdr3_nt: TGTGCCAGCAGCACCCCCTCCGGGACTCTTAACACCGGGGAGCTGTTTTTT
j_call: TRBJ2-2
d_call: .
v_call: TRBV5-4
clone_size: .

cdr3_aa: CASSPGTIHSYEQYF
cdr3_nt: TGTGCCAGCAGTCCTGGGACTATTCATTCCTACGAGCAGTACTTC
j_call: TRBJ2-7
d_call: TRBD2
v_call: TRBV28
clone_size: .

cdr3_aa: CASSLLPLPREQYF
cdr3_nt: TGCGCCAGCAGCTTGTTACCTCTACCTCGCGAGCAGTACTTC
j_call: TRBJ2-7
d_call: .
v_call: TRBV5-1
clone_size: once

cdr3_aa: CASSYGQGRVSYGYTF
cdr3_nt: TGTGCCAGCAGTTACGGGCAGGGTAGGGTGAGCTATGGCTACACCTTC
j_call: TRBJ1-2
d_call: .
v_call: TRBV6-6
clone_size: medium-sized

cdr3_aa: CASSEEPTGYKQETQYF
cdr3_nt: TGTGCCAGCAGTGAAGAGCCGACAGGGTACAAACAAGAGACCCAGTACTTC
j_call: TRBJ2-5
d_call: TRBD1
v_call: TRBV25-1
clone_size: .

cdr3_aa: CASSTMGDRTYGYTF
cdr3_nt: TGTGCCAGCAGTACCATGGGGGACAGAACCTATGGCTACACCTTC
j_call: TRBJ1-2
d_call: TRBD1
v_call: TRBV27
clone_size: .

cdr3_aa: CASSLPTGNRSPLHF
cdr3_nt: TGCGCCAGCAGCCTCCCGACAGGGAATCGCTCACCCCTCCACTTT
j_call: TRBJ1-6
d_call: TRBD1
v_call: TRBV4-1
clone_size: .

cdr3_aa: CASSIGLAVNYEQYF
cdr3_nt: TGTGCCAGTAGTATAGGACTAGCGGTAAACTACGAGCAGTACTTC
j_call: TRBJ2-7
d_call: TRBD2
v_call: TRBV19
clone_size: .

cdr3_aa: CASSKTPLWEYGYTF
cdr3_nt: TGTGCCAGCAGCAAAACCCCACTGTGGGAGTATGGCTACACCTTC
j_call: TRBJ1-2
d_call: .
v_call: TRBV21-1
clone_size: once

cdr3_aa: CASSNFSRGYTF
cdr3_nt: TGTGCCAGCAGTAATTTCTCGCGAGGCTACACCTTC
j_call: TRBJ1-2
d_call: .
v_call: TRBV7-9
clone_size: large

cdr3_aa: CAWSGTGQGAAGANVLTF
cdr3_nt: TGTGCCTGGAGTGGCACAGGACAGGGGGCGGCTGGGGCCAACGTCCTGACTTTC
j_call: TRBJ2-6
d_call: TRBD1
v_call: TRBV30
clone_size: .

cdr3_aa: CASSPSTGFNYGYTF
cdr3_nt: TGTGCCAGCAGCCCGTCCACAGGCTTTAACTATGGCTACACCTTC
j_call: TRBJ1-2
d_call: .
v_call: TRBV5-4
clone_size: .

cdr3_aa: CASSLGGGADTQYF
cdr3_nt: TGCGCCAGCAGCCTCGGGGGGGGCGCAGATACGCAGTATTTT
j_call: TRBJ2-3
d_call: TRBD2
v_call: TRBV4-1
clone_size: .

cdr3_aa: CASSQDRGGYGYTF
cdr3_nt: TGCGCCAGCAGCCAAGACAGGGGGGGGTATGGCTACACCTTC
j_call: TRBJ1-2
d_call: TRBD1
v_call: TRBV5-4
clone_size: .

cdr3_aa: CASSPGTGGDEQYF
cdr3_nt: TGTGCCAGCAGCCCCGGGACAGGGGGCGACGAGCAGTACTTC
j_call: TRBJ2-7
d_call: TRBD1
v_call: TRBV5-5
clone_size: .

cdr3_aa: CASSVGEVNEQFF
cdr3_nt: TGTGCCAGCAGCGTAGGGGAGGTAAATGAGCAGTTCTTC
j_call: TRBJ2-1
d_call: .
v_call: TRBV9
clone_size: .

cdr3_aa: CASKPTGGVYEQYF
cdr3_nt: TGCGCCAGCAAACCCACAGGGGGCGTTTACGAGCAGTACTTC
j_call: TRBJ2-7
d_call: TRBD1
v_call: TRBV5-1
clone_size: .

cdr3_aa: CASSPLTSSYNEQFF
cdr3_nt: TGTGCCAGCTCACCGCTGACGAGCTCCTACAATGAGCAGTTCTTC
j_call: TRBJ2-1
d_call: .
v_call: TRBV18
clone_size: .

cdr3_aa: CASSLDSNQPQHF
cdr3_nt: TGTGCCAGCAGCTTAGATAGCAATCAGCCCCAGCATTTT
j_call: TRBJ1-5
d_call: .
v_call: TRBV7-9
clone_size: .

cdr3_aa: CASSLSSATAYGYTF
cdr3_nt: TGTGCCAGCAGTCTATCGTCCGCAACGGCCTATGGCTACACCTTC
j_call: TRBJ1-2
d_call: .
v_call: TRBV27
clone_size: .

cdr3_aa: CASSLGQGFAYEQYF
cdr3_nt: TGTGCCAGCAGTTTGGGACAGGGCTTCGCCTACGAGCAGTACTTC
j_call: TRBJ2-7
d_call: TRBD1
v_call: TRBV28
clone_size: .

cdr3_aa: CASSGLAVSTDTQYF
cdr3_nt: TGTGCCAGTTCAGGGCTAGCGGTTAGCACAGATACGCAGTATTTT
j_call: TRBJ2-3
d_call: TRBD2
v_call: TRBV2
clone_size: .

cdr3_aa: CASSDFGNTDTQYF
cdr3_nt: TGTGCCAGCAGTGATTTTGGGAACACAGATACGCAGTATTTT
j_call: TRBJ2-3
d_call: .
v_call: TRBV2
clone_size: .

cdr3_aa: CASRRQDNEQFF
cdr3_nt: TGTGCCAGCCGACGACAGGACAATGAGCAGTTCTTC
j_call: TRBJ2-1
d_call: .
v_call: TRBV27
clone_size: .

cdr3_aa: CASSAQGNSYNEQFF
cdr3_nt: TGTGCCAGCAGCGCACAGGGTAACTCCTACAATGAGCAGTTCTTC
j_call: TRBJ2-1
d_call: .
v_call: TRBV9
clone_size: large

cdr3_aa: CASSPRISDGYTF
cdr3_nt: TGTGCCAGCAGCCCTCGTATAAGCGATGGCTACACCTTC
j_call: TRBJ1-2
d_call: .
v_call: TRBV9
clone_size: .

cdr3_aa: CASSVEGSEQYF
cdr3_nt: TGTGCCAGCAGCGTAGAGGGGAGCGAGCAGTACTTC
j_call: TRBJ2-7
d_call: .
v_call: TRBV9
clone_size: few

cdr3_aa: CASSALMGTGELFF
cdr3_nt: TGTGCCAGCAGCGCCTTAATGGGCACCGGGGAGCTGTTTTTT
j_call: TRBJ2-2
d_call: .
v_call: TRBV5-4
clone_size: .

cdr3_aa: CASSPSPTGRGTDTQYF
cdr3_nt: TGTGCCAGCAGCCCATCCCCGACAGGGCGAGGGACAGATACGCAGTATTTT
j_call: TRBJ2-3
d_call: TRBD1
v_call: TRBV7-9
clone_size: .

cdr3_aa: CASSLPSSNEQFF
cdr3_nt: TGTGCCAGCAGCTTACCCTCGTCGAATGAGCAGTTCTTC
j_call: TRBJ2-1
d_call: .
v_call: TRBV7-9
clone_size: .